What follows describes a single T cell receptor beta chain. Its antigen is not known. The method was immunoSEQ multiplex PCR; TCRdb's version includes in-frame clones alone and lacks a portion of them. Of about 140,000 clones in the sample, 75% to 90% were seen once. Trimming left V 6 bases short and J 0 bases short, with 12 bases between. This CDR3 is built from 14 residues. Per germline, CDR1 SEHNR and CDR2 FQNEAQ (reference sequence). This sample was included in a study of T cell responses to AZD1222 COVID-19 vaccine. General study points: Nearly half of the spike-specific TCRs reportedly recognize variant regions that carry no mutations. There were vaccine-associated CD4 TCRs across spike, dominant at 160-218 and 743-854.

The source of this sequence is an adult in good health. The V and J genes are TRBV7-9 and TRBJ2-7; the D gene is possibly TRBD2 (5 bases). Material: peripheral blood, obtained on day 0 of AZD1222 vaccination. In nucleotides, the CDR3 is TGTGCCAGCAGTGGCGGAGGAAGCTCCTACGAGCAGTACTTC. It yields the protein CASSGGGSSYEQYF.